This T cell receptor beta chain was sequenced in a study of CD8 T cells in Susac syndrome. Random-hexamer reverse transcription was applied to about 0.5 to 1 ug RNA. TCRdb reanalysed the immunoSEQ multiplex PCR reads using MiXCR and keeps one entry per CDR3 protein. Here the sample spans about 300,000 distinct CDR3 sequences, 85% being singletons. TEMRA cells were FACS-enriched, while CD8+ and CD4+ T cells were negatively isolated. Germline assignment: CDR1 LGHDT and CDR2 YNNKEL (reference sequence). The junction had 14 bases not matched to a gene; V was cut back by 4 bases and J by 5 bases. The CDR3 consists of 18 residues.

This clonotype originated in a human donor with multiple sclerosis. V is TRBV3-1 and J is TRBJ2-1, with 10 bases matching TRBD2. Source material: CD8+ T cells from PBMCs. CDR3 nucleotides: TGTGCCAGCAGCCCTCTAAGTCCTAGCGGGAGTCTCAACAATGAGCAGTTCTTC. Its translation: CASSPLSPSGSLNNEQFF.